The present entry profiles one T cell receptor beta chain with its context. Antigen unknown. Assay used: immunoSEQ multiplex PCR; TCRdb lists only in-frame clones, some missing. Here the sample spans 110,000 to 150,000 clones, about 88% being singletons. This sample is part of a study of T cell responses to AZD1222 COVID-19 vaccine. About the study: Second-dose timings of about 4 or about 12 weeks were pooled.

This CDR3 region has 14 residues. From germline, CDR1 is DFQATT and CDR2 SNEGSKA (reference sequence). V shed 3 bases and J shed 6 bases, with 17 bases lying between them. General study points: White British donors predominated, females outnumbered males, and clonal diversity was possibly underestimated.

The rearrangement joins TRBV20-1 to TRBJ1-2; D is perhaps TRBD1 (5 bases). Sample: peripheral blood, taken on day 0 of AZD1222 vaccination. The sequence came from an adult in good health. The CDR3 spells CSASSAGLRNGYTF. In DNA form, the CDR3 reads TGCAGTGCTAGTTCGGCAGGGTTGCGAAATGGCTACACCTTC.